This T cell receptor (beta chain) was profiled in a study of vaccination and CD4 T cells after COVID-19. At the level of the study: SARS-CoV-2, HCoV-NL63, HCoV-OC43 and HCoV-229E supplied the overlapping spike peptides used to stimulate cells.

A word on this clonotype: No antigen is known for it.

The Oncomine TCR Beta short-read assay sequenced DNA from cultured CD4+ T cells. TCRdb used MiXCR to reprocess the PCR reads, holding one entry per CDR3 protein. The table has under 25,000 distinct CDR3 sequences, 60% seen once. Germline lookup yields CDR1 SGHTA and CDR2 FQGNSA. This CDR3 spans 15 amino acids. V was cut by 1 base and J by 0 bases, with 9 bases left in between. Specified treatment: 10-day PBMC culture with coronavirus spike peptide pools or control peptides (ViraFEST assay). This receptor was taken from a human donor who received a COVID-19 vaccine. Sequenced material: CD4+ T cells from blood, cultured in vitro, taken after SARS-CoV-2 vaccination. The V call is TRBV7-2, the J call TRBJ1-1; possible D gene TRBD1, 6 bases. The CDR3, as DNA: TGTGCCAGCAGCTTAGAAGGGGGTATGAACACTGAAGCTTTCTTT. The encoded protein is CASSLEGGMNTEAFF. Using reference TRBV7-2 and TRBJ1-1 for the parts outside the CDR3, the full variable domain is GAGVSQSPSNKVTEKGKDVELRCDPISGHTALYWYRQSLGQGLEFLIYFQGNSAPDKSGLPSDRFSAERTGGSVSTLTIQRTQQEDSAVYLCASSLEGGMNTEAFFGQGTRLTVV.